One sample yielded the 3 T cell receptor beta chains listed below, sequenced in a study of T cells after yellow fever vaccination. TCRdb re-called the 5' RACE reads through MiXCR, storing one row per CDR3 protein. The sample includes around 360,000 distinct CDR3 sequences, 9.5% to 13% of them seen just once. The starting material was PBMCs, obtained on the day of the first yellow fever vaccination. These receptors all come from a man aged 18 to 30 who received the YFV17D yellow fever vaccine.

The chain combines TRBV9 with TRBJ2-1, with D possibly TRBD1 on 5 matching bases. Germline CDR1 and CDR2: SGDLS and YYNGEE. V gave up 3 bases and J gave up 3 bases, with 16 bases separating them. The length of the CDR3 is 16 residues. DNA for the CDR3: TGTGCCAGCAGCGAATTGGACAACCCGTACTACAATGAGCAGTTCTTC. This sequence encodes CASSELDNPYYNEQFF.

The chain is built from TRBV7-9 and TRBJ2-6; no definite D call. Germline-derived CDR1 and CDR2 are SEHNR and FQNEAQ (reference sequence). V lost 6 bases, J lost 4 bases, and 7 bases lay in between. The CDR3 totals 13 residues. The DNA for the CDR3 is TGTGCCAGCAGGGAATTGGGGGCCAACGTCCTGACTTTC. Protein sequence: CASRELGANVLTF.

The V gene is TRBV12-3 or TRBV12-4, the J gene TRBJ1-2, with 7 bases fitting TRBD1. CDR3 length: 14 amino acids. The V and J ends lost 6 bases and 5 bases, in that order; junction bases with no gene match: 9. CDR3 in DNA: TGTGCCAGCAGCCGAGGGGGCAATATGTATGGCTACACCTTC. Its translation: CASSRGGNMYGYTF.